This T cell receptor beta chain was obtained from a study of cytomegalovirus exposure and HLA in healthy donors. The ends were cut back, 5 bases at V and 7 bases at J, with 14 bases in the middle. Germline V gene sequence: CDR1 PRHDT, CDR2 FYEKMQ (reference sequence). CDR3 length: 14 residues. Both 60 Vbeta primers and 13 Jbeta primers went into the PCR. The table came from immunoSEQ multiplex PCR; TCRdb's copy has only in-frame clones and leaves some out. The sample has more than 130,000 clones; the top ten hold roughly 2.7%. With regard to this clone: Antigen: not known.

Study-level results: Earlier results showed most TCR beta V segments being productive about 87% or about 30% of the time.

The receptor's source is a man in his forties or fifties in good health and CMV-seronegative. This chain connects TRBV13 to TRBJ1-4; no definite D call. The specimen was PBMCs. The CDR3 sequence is CASSPPGEGEKLFF. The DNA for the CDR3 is TGTGCCAGCAGCCCCCCCGGGGAAGGTGAAAAACTGTTTTTT.